The 23 T cell receptor beta chains below come from one sample, sequenced in a study of CD4 T cells in relation to SARS-CoV-2 and coronaviruses. The repertoire was sequenced with immunoSEQ multiplex PCR; TCRdb's copy has only in-frame clones and lacks some. The sample carries roughly 16,000 clones, around 78% recorded once. Before the COVID-19 pandemic, during about 2011-2019, CD4+ T cells were taken from unexposed donors. After about ten days of culture, CD4+ T cells were isolated. These receptors lack a known antigen. Sequenced input: CD4+ T cells from PBMCs, cultured in vitro. These receptors all stem from a human donor in good health.

The chain is built from TRBV20-1 and TRBJ2-1; D is unclear. CDR1 and CDR2 (germline): DFQATT, SNEGSKA (reference sequence). The CDR3 spans 15 residues. V was clipped by 3 bases and J by 6 bases, with 18 bases between them. CDR3 coding DNA: TGCAGTGCTAGTGGTCGCGTAGGCCGAATCAATGAGCAGTTCTTC. Protein sequence: CSASGRVGRINEQFF.

The chain links TRBV29-1 to TRBJ1-3; D remains ambiguous. Looked up from germline, CDR1 is SQVTM and CDR2 is ANQGSEA. V was cut by 4 bases and J by 4 bases, with 11 bases left in between. The CDR3 loop spans 13 amino acids. The CDR3: CSVVAGFGNTIYF. The CDR3 bases are TGCAGCGTTGTTGCGGGGTTCGGAAACACCATATATTTT.

The rearrangement uses TRBV23-1 and TRBJ2-1, with unresolved D. TRBV23-1 is reported as an ORF; its role is uncertain. The CDR3 covers 13 residues. V shed 5 bases and J shed 6 bases, with 11 bases lying between them. This CDR3 is CASSDKMLNEQFF. The CDR3, as DNA: TGCGCCAGCAGTGACAAGATGCTCAATGAGCAGTTCTTC.

This clone was seen only once. This chain uses TRBV5-1 with TRBJ2-3, with 16 bases that match TRBD2. Germline V gene data show CDR1 as SGHRS and CDR2 as YFSETQ. The CDR3 has 16 amino acids. Trimming cost V 4 bases and J 7 bases; bases outside gene matches: 6. CDR3: CASSPGLAGGPNTQYF. The CDR3, as DNA: TGCGCCAGCAGCCCGGGACTAGCGGGAGGGCCAAATACGCAGTATTTT. The whole variable domain, filled in from reference TRBV5-1 and TRBJ2-3, reads KAGVTQTPRYLIKTRGQQVTLSCSPISGHRSVSWYQQTPGQGLQFLFEYFSETQRNKGNFPGRFSGRQFSNSRSEMNVSTLELGDSALYLCASSPGLAGGPNTQYFGPGTRLTVL.

This clone was picked up a small number of times. This chain uses TRBV19 with TRBJ1-1; TRBD1 is a possible D gene (5 bases). This CDR3 has 14 amino acids. V shed 5 bases and J shed 3 bases, with 13 bases lying between them. CDR1 and CDR2 from the germline V gene are LNHDA and SQIVND (reference sequence). DNA of the CDR3: TGTGCCAGTAGTCGGCGTCAGGGCCACACTGAAGCTTTCTTT. Translating it yields CASSRRQGHTEAFF.

The chain links TRBV11-2 to TRBJ1-1; TRBD1 might be the D (5 bases). V was pared by 4 bases and J by 9 bases, with 12 bases between. The CDR3 length is 12 residues. Germline lookup yields CDR1 SGHAT and CDR2 FQNNGV. DNA for the CDR3: TGTGCCAGCAGCTCCGACAGTCTCAAAGCTTTCTTT. This encodes CASSSDSLKAFF.

V and J are TRBV11-2 and TRBJ1-5; 8 nucleotides agree with TRBD1. Per germline, CDR1 SGHAT and CDR2 FQNNGV. Trimming cost V 1 base and J 6 bases; bases outside gene matches: 5. This CDR3 is 15 amino acids long. CDR3 region: CASSLGTGGSQPQHF. CDR3 sequence (DNA): TGTGCCAGCAGCTTAGGAACAGGGGGAAGTCAGCCCCAGCATTTT.

Written as DNA, the CDR3 is TGTGCCTGGAGTGTGACCCGTTCATACACCGGGGAGCTGTTTTTT. Encoded protein: CAWSVTRSYTGELFF. The gene calls are TRBV30 and TRBJ2-2; D is unclear. V was clipped by 0 bases and J by 3 bases, with 11 bases between them. The CDR3 length is 15 residues. Germline V gene sequence: CDR1 GTSNPN, CDR2 SVGIG (reference sequence). Full variable domain (remainder filled in from reference TRBV30 and TRBJ2-2): SQTIHQWPATLVQPVGSPLSLECTVEGTSNPNLYWYRQAAGRGLQLLFYSVGIGQISSEVPQNLSASRPQDRQFILSSKKLLLSDSGFYLCAWSVTRSYTGELFFGEGSRLTVL.

V and J are TRBV15 and TRBJ2-4; TRBD1 agrees at 9 bases. The V gene end was trimmed by 3 bases and the J gene end by 4 bases; junction bases not matched to a gene: 10. This CDR3 is built from 17 residues. Germline assignment: CDR1 LNHNV and CDR2 YYDKDF (reference sequence). DNA of the CDR3: TGTGCCACCAGCAGGTACACCGGGACAGGGACAAAAAACATTCAGTACTTC. Amino acids: CATSRYTGTGTKNIQYF.

The CDR3: CASRLNRVDYEQYF. CDR3 DNA sequence: TGTGCCAGCAGACTAAACAGGGTTGACTACGAGCAGTACTTC. The genes are TRBV27 and TRBJ2-7; perhaps TRBD1 as D (6 bases). Per the germline V gene, CDR1 is MNHEY and CDR2 is SMNVEV (reference sequence). The CDR3 consists of 14 residues. Trimming removed 6 bases from V and 3 bases from J, with 15 bases in between.

V and J are TRBV7-8 and TRBJ2-6; maybe TRBD1 (5 bases). With 5 bases removed from V and 0 bases from J, the gap between germline ends came to 8 bases. CDR1 SGHVS and CDR2 FQNEAQ come from the germline V gene. The CDR3 is 15 residues long. The chain's CDR3 is CASSRTGSGANVLTF. CDR3 DNA: TGTGCCAGCAGCCGCACAGGCTCTGGGGCCAACGTCCTGACTTTC.

The chain carries TRBV6-4 and TRBJ2-3; 10 nucleotides align to TRBD2. Germline CDR1 and CDR2: MRHNA and SNTAGT. The CDR3 is made up of 15 amino acids. Germline trimming cut 5 bases from V and 0 bases from J; bases unmatched to any gene: 2. In DNA form, the CDR3 reads TGTGCCAGCAGTACTAGCGGGGAAAGCACAGATACGCAGTATTTT. Protein product: CASSTSGESTDTQYF.

CDR3: CASSEPGQGGHEQYF. The CDR3 nucleotides are TGTGCCAGTAGTGAACCGGGACAGGGTGGACACGAGCAGTACTTC. J is TRBJ2-7 and V is TRBV19; 9 bases are shared with TRBD1. In germline, CDR1 is LNHDA, CDR2 SQIVND (reference sequence). V was clipped by 5 bases and J by 5 bases; unmatched bases: 10. This CDR3 is 15 amino acids long.

The chain carries TRBV24-1 and TRBJ2-5; 12 bases line up with TRBD1. The CDR3 runs 18 residues. Trimming at V came to 3 bases and at J to 5 bases, leaving 12 bases not matched to a gene. Germline assignment: CDR1 KGHDR and CDR2 SFDVKD. The CDR3 nucleotides are TGTGCCACCAGTGATCCCCGGGACAGGGGGCTTCCAGGGGAGACCCAGTACTTC. Encoded protein: CATSDPRDRGLPGETQYF.

The J gene is TRBJ1-1, the V gene TRBV11-2, with 7 bases fitting TRBD1. From germline, CDR1 is SGHAT and CDR2 FQNNGV. The CDR3 has 16 amino acids. V shed 6 bases, J shed 4 bases, and the junction held 14 bases outside the gene matches. The DNA for the CDR3 is TGTGCCAGCAGTCCACCCCAGTACAGGGGCGGCACTGAAGCTTTCTTT. Its protein product is CASSPPQYRGGTEAFF.

This clone has a single count. The rearrangement links TRBV11-2 to TRBJ2-3, with D possibly matching TRBD1 (5 bases). The CDR3 length is 15 residues. Germline assignment: CDR1 SGHAT and CDR2 FQNNGV. The V end was cut by 1 base, the J end by 7 bases, with 15 bases between. DNA of the CDR3: TGTGCCAGCAGCTTAGGGCTGACAGCATTGAATACGCAGTATTTT. Its protein is CASSLGLTALNTQYF.

The chain links TRBV5-1 to TRBJ2-1, with 14 nucleotides matching TRBD2. Germline CDR1 and CDR2: SGHRS and YFSETQ. V shed 3 bases, J shed 8 bases, and the junction held 7 bases outside the gene matches. The CDR3 contains 16 residues. CDR3 coding DNA: TGCGCCAGCAGCTACGGGACTAGCGGGAGCTTTGATGAGCAGTTCTTC. Amino acid sequence: CASSYGTSGSFDEQFF.

This clone was recorded only once. This sequence joins TRBV12-3 or TRBV12-4 and TRBJ2-7; no reliable D call. V lost 3 bases and J lost 7, with 7 bases in between. The CDR3 runs 11 residues. The CDR3 sequence is CASSLEKEQYF. For the CDR3, the DNA is TGTGCCAGCAGTTTGGAGAAGGAGCAGTACTTC.

This clone was seen once. The chain employs TRBV28 and TRBJ2-3; weak D call: TRBD2 (7 bases). The CDR3 sequence is 15 residues long. Trimming took 3 bases from V and 1 from J, leaving 11 bases between them. Germline V gives CDR1 MDHEN, CDR2 SYDVKM. CDR3 sequence: CASSFRGAGTDTQYF. CDR3 in DNA: TGTGCCAGCAGTTTTCGGGGGGCAGGCACAGATACGCAGTATTTT.

This chain uses TRBV3-1 (or the pseudogene TRBV3-2) with TRBJ2-1; a possible D gene is TRBD2 (5 bases). V was shortened by 2 bases and J by 6 bases, with 14 bases between the two germline ends. CDR1 is LGHDT, CDR2 YNNKEL, per germline (reference sequence). The CDR3 covers 15 residues. CDR3 residues: CASSQLREWGNEQFF. Here the CDR3 DNA reads TGTGCCAGCAGCCAATTGAGGGAGTGGGGCAATGAGCAGTTCTTC.

V and J are TRBV27 and TRBJ2-7, with 9 bases identical to TRBD1. In germline, CDR1 is MNHEY, CDR2 SMNVEV (reference sequence). V lost 5 bases, J lost 3 bases, and 8 bases stayed unmatched. The CDR3 runs 15 residues. This chain's CDR3 is CASSPYRGLYYEQYF. DNA for the CDR3: TGTGCCAGCAGTCCCTACAGGGGGCTCTACTACGAGCAGTACTTC.

The V call is TRBV10-1, the J call TRBJ2-7; D is ambiguous. This CDR3 has 15 residues. V shed 3 bases and J shed 4 bases, with 16 bases lying between them. CDR1 is WNHNN and CDR2 is SYGVQD in the germline V gene (reference sequence). In DNA, the CDR3 is TGCGCCAGCAGTGAATCGTTCCGAAATCTATACGAGCAGTACTTC. Translating gives CASSESFRNLYEQYF.

This clone was observed a handful of times. The V gene is TRBV18, the J gene TRBJ1-1, with TRBD1 identical over 7 bases. Germline CDR1 is KGHSH and CDR2 is LQKENI. This CDR3 contains 15 residues. V gave up 5 bases and J gave up 4 bases; unmatched junction bases: 10. CDR3 region: CASSESQGGSTEAFF. The CDR3 DNA sequence: TGTGCCAGCTCAGAATCTCAGGGGGGAAGCACTGAAGCTTTCTTT.